What follows is one T cell receptor beta chain and its context. Its antigen is not identified. This entry comes from a study of T cells in narcolepsy. Study at large: Patients with NT1 or NT2 and healthy control donors were enrolled.

Profiled with immunoSEQ multiplex PCR; TCRdb holds only in-frame clones, not every one. The data hold some 30,000 clones, with roughly 80% observed a single time. This CDR3 is built from 15 residues. Trimming removed 2 bases from V and 1 base from J, with 11 bases in between. Per the germline V gene, CDR1 is SGHDN and CDR2 is FVKESK. Study-wide points: Same-patient CSF and blood CD4+ T cell clonotypes included HCRT-specific and TRIB2-specific autoreactive ones. In some patient and control memory CD4+ samples, autoreactive clones were absent. Autoreactive clonotypes reportedly recurred in blood of same and different patients, not controls.

This TCR was recovered from a human donor in good health. The rearrangement links TRBV14 to TRBJ1-1, with D perhaps matching TRBD1 (5 bases). Sequenced sample: memory (CD45RA-) CD4+ T cells from blood. The CDR3 nucleotides are TGTGCCAGCAGCCAAAACAGGCCAACGAACACTGAAGCTTTCTTT. Residues: CASSQNRPTNTEAFF.